This T cell receptor (beta chain) appears in the sequencing data of a study of blood T cell repertoires in COVID-19. Across the study: The analysed material was cDNA or gDNA that came from T cells, B-cell-depleted T cells, or PBMCs.

A COVID-19 case had been met by exposed participants during the 2 weeks before study entry. V was clipped by 0 bases and J by 6 bases; unmatched bases: 2. CDR1 MNHNS and CDR2 SASEGT come from the germline V gene. The CDR3 sequence is 13 residues long. The table came from immunoSEQ multiplex PCR; TCRdb's copy has only in-frame clones and leaves some out. The table includes some 320,000 clones, about 85% detected once. The material sequenced was PBMCs or T cells enriched from blood (not recorded which). The receptor's source is a woman aged 25 to 39 who had been exposed to COVID-19. The V gene is TRBV6-1, the J gene TRBJ2-7, with 7 bases that match TRBD2. CDR3 sequence (DNA): TGTGCCAGCAGTGAAGCGGGGGAGGGCGAGCAGTACTTC. This gives the protein CASSEAGEGEQYF.